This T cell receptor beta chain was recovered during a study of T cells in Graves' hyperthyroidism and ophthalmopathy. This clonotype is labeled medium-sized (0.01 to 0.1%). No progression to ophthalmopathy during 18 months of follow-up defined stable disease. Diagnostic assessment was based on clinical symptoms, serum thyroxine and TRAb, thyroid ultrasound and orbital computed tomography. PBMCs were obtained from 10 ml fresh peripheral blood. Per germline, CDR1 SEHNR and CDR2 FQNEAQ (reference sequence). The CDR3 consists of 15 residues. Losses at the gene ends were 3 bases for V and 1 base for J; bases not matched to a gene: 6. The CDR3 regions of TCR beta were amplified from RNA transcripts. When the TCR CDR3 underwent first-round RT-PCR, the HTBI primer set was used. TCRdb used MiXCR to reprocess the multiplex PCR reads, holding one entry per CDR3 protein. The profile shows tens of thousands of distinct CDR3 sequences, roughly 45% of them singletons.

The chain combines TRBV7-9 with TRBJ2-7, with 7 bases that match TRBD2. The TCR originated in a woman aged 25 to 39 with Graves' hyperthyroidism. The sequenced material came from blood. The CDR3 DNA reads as TGTGCCAGCAGCTTCGTAAGTAGCGGGTCCTACGAGCAGTACTTC. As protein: CASSFVSSGSYEQYF.